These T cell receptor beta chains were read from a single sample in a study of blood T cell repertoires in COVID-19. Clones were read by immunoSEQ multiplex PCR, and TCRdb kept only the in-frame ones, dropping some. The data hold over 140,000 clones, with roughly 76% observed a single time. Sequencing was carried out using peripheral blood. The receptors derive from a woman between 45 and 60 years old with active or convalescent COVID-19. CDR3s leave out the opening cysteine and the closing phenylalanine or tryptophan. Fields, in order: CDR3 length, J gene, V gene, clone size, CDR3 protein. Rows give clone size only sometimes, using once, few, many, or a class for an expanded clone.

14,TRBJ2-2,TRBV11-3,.,ASSLGGLAGTGELF
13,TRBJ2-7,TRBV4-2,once,ASSQSGLGGYEQY
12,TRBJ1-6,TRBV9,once,ASSVETGHSPLH
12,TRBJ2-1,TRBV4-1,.,ASTLAGGDNEQF
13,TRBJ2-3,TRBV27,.,ASSFRQLTGDTQY
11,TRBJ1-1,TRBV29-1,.,SVHRARDTEAF
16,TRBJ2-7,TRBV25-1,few,ASSAAGTSGGAFNEQY
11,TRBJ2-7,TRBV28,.,ASRVSLSYEQY
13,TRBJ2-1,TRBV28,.,ASGAGGSPHNEQF
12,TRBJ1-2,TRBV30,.,AWIGDSSEGGYT